One and the same sample provided the 13 T cell receptor beta chains below, sequenced in a study of shared clonotypes between healthy human individuals. Naive CD8 cells lacked CD45RO and underwent positive selection for CCR7, leaving out terminally differentiated effector memory CD45RA+ cells. Generated by immunoSEQ multiplex PCR, the TCRdb table keeps only in-frame clones and is missing some. The sample records more than 2 million clones, around 93% being singletons. Sequencing was carried out using naive CD8+ T cells from PBMCs. The receptors derive from a man between 18 and 35 years old in good health. Some clones in this sample may be carry-over from other donors' samples.

The chain carries TRBV5-1 and TRBJ1-1; no firm D call. V was trimmed by 4 bases and J by 4 bases, leaving 11 bases between them. The CDR3 is made up of 13 amino acids. Germline assignment: CDR1 SGHRS and CDR2 YFSETQ. The CDR3 DNA reads TGCGCCAGCAGCCCGACGAGAGGCACTGAAGCTTTCTTT. Protein product: CASSPTRGTEAFF.

The rearrangement links TRBV7-2 to TRBJ2-2; 9 bases agree with TRBD2. Trimming took 1 base from V and 6 from J; bases not matched to a gene: 9. This CDR3 has 17 residues. Per germline, CDR1 SGHTA and CDR2 FQGNSA. The CDR3, as DNA: TGTGCCAGCAGCTTAGGGTTTGTAGCGGGAGCGCCCGGGGAGCTGTTTTTT. Translation: CASSLGFVAGAPGELFF.

The chain combines TRBV19 with TRBJ2-2, with no clear D. Deletions cut 3 bases from V and 6 bases from J, with 5 bases between. This CDR3 region has 12 residues. Germline CDR1 LNHDA, CDR2 SQIVND (reference sequence). In DNA form, the CDR3 reads TGTGCCAGTAGTATGGGTTCCGGGGAGCTGTTTTTT. It is translated as CASSMGSGELFF.

The chain combines TRBV6-5 with TRBJ2-5; D unclear. Germline V gene lookup returns CDR1 MNHEY and CDR2 SVGAGI. The length of the CDR3 is 13 residues. V lost 2 bases and J 5 bases, leaving 9 bases between the germline ends. CDR3 bases: TGTGCCAGCAGTTACGCGTTAGGGGAGACCCAGTACTTC. Encoded protein: CASSYALGETQYF.

J is TRBJ1-2 and V is TRBV19, with 7 bases matching TRBD1. V was pared by 0 bases and J by 8 bases, with 12 bases of the junction left unmatched. The germline V gene has CDR1 LNHDA and CDR2 SQIVND (reference sequence). The CDR3 consists of 16 residues. CDR3 coding DNA: TGTGCCAGTAGTATAGATCAGTTCGAGACAGGGAACGGCTACACCTTC. Protein product: CASSIDQFETGNGYTF.

This clone was seen once. This chain connects TRBV7-9 to TRBJ1-1, with a possible D match to TRBD1 (5 bases). In germline, CDR1 is SEHNR, CDR2 FQNEAQ (reference sequence). Trimming took off 5 bases at V and 4 bases at J, with 14 bases between the two ends. This CDR3 is 14 amino acids long. The CDR3 nucleotides are TGTGCCAGCAGCCTACGGTCGGGGCTCACTGAAGCTTTCTTT. It translates to CASSLRSGLTEAFF.

V and J are TRBV27 and TRBJ2-6; tentatively, D is TRBD2 (5 bases). From germline, CDR1 is MNHEY and CDR2 SMNVEV (reference sequence). Trimming pared 1 base from V and 0 bases from J, leaving 7 bases between. This CDR3 has 16 amino acids. The CDR3 loop is CASSLWGVSGANVLTF. CDR3 nucleotides: TGTGCCAGCAGTTTATGGGGAGTCTCTGGGGCCAACGTCCTGACTTTC.

The CDR3 loop is CASTNRLYNEQFF. The CDR3 DNA reads TGTGCCAGCACTAATCGTTTGTACAATGAGCAGTTCTTC. The rearrangement links TRBV11-2 to TRBJ2-1; D is unresolved. The V end lost 7 bases, the J end lost 4 bases, and 11 bases lay between the germline ends. Germline V gene sequence: CDR1 SGHAT, CDR2 FQNNGV. CDR3 size: 13 residues.

The rearrangement links TRBV4-1 to TRBJ2-4, with D perhaps given as TRBD1 or TRBD2 (5 bases each). Germline assignment: CDR1 MGHRA and CDR2 YSYEKL. The CDR3 has 17 residues. Deletions cut 1 base from V and 8 bases from J, with 21 bases between. The CDR3 protein is CASSQAESRGAWDIQYF. In DNA form, the CDR3 reads TGCGCCAGCAGCCAAGCCGAGAGTAGAGGGGCTTGGGACATTCAGTACTTC.

CDR3 residues: CASSQGTGELFF. Written as DNA, the CDR3 is TGTGCCAGCTCCCAGGGCACCGGGGAGCTGTTTTTT. This chain links TRBV18 with TRBJ2-2; maybe TRBD1 (5 bases). V dropped 6 bases and J dropped 4 bases, with 6 bases sitting between them. This CDR3 is 12 amino acids long. The germline CDR1 and CDR2 sequences are KGHSH and LQKENI. Full variable domain (outside the CDR3, taken from reference TRBV18 and TRBJ2-2): NAGVMQNPRHLVRRRGQEARLRCSPMKGHSHVYWYRQLPEEGLKFMVYLQKENIIDESGMPKERFSAEFPKEGPSILRIQQVVRGDSAAYFCASSQGTGELFFGEGSRLTVL.

The V and J genes are TRBV6-1 and TRBJ1-5, with D uncertain. The CDR3 has 14 amino acids. Germline values: CDR1 MNHNS, CDR2 SASEGT. V lost 3 bases, J lost 0 bases, and 6 bases lay in between. CDR3 residues: CASSEVVSNQPQHF. In DNA, the CDR3 is TGTGCCAGCAGTGAGGTGGTTAGCAATCAGCCCCAGCATTTT.

This clone was seen more than once but under ten times. J is TRBJ1-5 and V is TRBV4-1; D is possibly TRBD1 (6 bases). The CDR3 consists of 15 residues. Germline assignment: CDR1 MGHRA and CDR2 YSYEKL. V lost 1 base and J lost 6, with 13 bases in between. CDR3: CASSQAQGFGQPQHF. The CDR3 bases are TGCGCCAGCAGCCAAGCACAGGGATTTGGTCAGCCCCAGCATTTT.

Worth noting for this clone: Other DNA sequences from this sample encode an identical CDR3 as well. This chain's CDR3 is CASSFAGEADTQYF. CDR3 coding DNA: TGTGCCAGCAGTTTCGCGGGAGAGGCAGATACGCAGTATTTT. The chain uses TRBV28 and TRBJ2-3; TRBD2 agrees at 7 bases. Per germline, CDR1 MDHEN and CDR2 SYDVKM. J was trimmed by 4 bases and V by 3 bases; bases with no gene match: 4. The length of the CDR3 is 14 residues.